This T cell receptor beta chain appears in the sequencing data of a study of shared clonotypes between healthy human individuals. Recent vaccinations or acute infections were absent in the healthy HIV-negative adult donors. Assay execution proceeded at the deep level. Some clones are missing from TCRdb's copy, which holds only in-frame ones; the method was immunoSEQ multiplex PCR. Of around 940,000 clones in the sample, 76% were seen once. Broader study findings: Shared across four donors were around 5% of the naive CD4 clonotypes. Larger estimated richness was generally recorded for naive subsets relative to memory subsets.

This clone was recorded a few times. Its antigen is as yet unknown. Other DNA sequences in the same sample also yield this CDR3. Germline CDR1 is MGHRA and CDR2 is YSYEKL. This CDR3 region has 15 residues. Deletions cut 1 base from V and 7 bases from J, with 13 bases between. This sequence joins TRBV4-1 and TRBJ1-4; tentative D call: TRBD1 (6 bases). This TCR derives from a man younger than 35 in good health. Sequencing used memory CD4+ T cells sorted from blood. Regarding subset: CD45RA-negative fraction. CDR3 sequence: CASSQAGRGGEKLFF. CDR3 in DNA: TGCGCCAGCAGCCAAGCGGGGAGGGGGGGTGAAAAACTGTTTTTT.